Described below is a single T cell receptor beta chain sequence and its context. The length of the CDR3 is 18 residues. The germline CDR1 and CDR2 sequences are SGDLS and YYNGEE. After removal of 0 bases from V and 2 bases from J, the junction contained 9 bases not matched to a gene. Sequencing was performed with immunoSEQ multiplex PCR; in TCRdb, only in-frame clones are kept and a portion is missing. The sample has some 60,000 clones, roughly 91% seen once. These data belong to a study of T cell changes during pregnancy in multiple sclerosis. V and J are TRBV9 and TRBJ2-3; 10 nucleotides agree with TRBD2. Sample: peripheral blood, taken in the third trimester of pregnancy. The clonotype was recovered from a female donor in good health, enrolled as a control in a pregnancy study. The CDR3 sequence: CASSVGLAGAINTDTQYF. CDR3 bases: TGTGCCAGCAGCGTAGGTCTAGCGGGAGCTATCAACACAGATACGCAGTATTTT.